This entry concerns a single TCR beta chain. Its antigen target is currently unknown. It has no much larger one-base neighbor in the sample; base qualities were not kept. The data stem from a study of shared clonotypes between healthy human individuals (TCRdb year 2020). Describing the broader study: The cohort comprised a couple of women and a few men aged 18 to 49 years. Each donor's leukapheresis produced roughly between about 0.8 and 10 billion PBMCs. Libraries were prepared and TCR repertoires were sequenced by different laboratories using diverse techniques, in order to increase sequencing depth and limit assay-specific biases. To estimate repertoire size and how much clonotypes are shared between individuals, the study performed deep sequencing of blood TCR repertoires from about five healthy adults.

Using the deep immunoSEQ assay, TCR CDR3 regions were amplified from genomic DNA by multiplex PCR. Extracted genomic DNA from each cell subset was spread evenly across all wells of several immunoSEQ 96-well plates, with each plate serving as a replicate. For unsorted PBMC, around 300 ng of genomic DNA, equivalent to about 32,000 T cell genomes, went into each replicate PCR. Ten immunoSEQ deep assay plates were used to sequence unsorted PBMC genomic DNA. Purified libraries were measured with a Qubit 3.0 fluorometer, size-checked on a Bioanalyzer 2100, and measured again with the KAPA Library Quantification kit. A separate single-read 150-cycle Illumina NextSeq 550 flow cell was used to sequence each immunoSEQ 96-well plate. As for the original processing: Because the immunoSEQ output held only junctional sequences and lacked quality scores, the filtering could not match the filtering applied to full-length reads. To assign V/J genes and CDR3, sequences were annotated using PyIR, a Python wrapper for IgBLAST v1.9, with IMGT germline references. Reads with weak V/J assignments (E-value above 1e-6), missing CDR3, stop codons, out-of-frame junctions, or ambiguous translated residues were removed. V3J clonotypes were defined as sequences sharing the same inferred V gene, J gene, and CDR3 amino acid sequence. Percentage overlap between repertoires was calculated by dividing the number of shared unique clonotypes by the size of the smaller repertoire. RTK rarefaction, the Chao1 estimator, and Recon v2.1 estimates of unobserved clonotypes were used to assess repertoire richness. The table comes from immuneACCESS by way of TCRdb, which keeps in-frame sequences with V and J called. Part of the clones is missing from these tables; in studies checked, under half for an unresolved V gene and the rest for unknown reasons. V, J and clone size are taken as reported in that table, and D and trimming were inferred from the DNA itself. This sample has about 480,000 clones in its table, and 60% to 80% of those were observed once. The ten largest clones take up roughly an eighth of the sample.

Paper-wide results and their limitations: Sampling was limited to blood, and TCR repertoires in tissue likely differ from TCR repertoires in blood. Pairwise subsampling led to the expectation that sequencing depth would affect the degree of clonotype sharing among donors. Because the study included only a small number of donors, the genetic and exposure-history diversity represented was limited.

Donors were healthy HIV-negative adults with no recently reported acute infections or vaccinations. All donors were Caucasian adults living in Nashville, Tennessee, USA. For unsorted samples, about 90 million PBMCs were counted, and genomic DNA was extracted using the QIAamp DNA Blood Mini kit. Blood was obtained by leukapheresis, after which PBMCs were separated by Ficoll-Histopaque density gradient centrifugation and cryopreserved in liquid nitrogen vapor phase. The TCR sequence derives from a woman aged 40 to 50 in good health. Some clones in this sample may be carry-over from other donors' samples. Source material: PBMCs.

Read as DNA, the sequence is TGTGCCACCAGCACCTCGTACAATGAGCAGTTCTTC. Its amino acids are CATSTSYNEQFF. Here the chain combines TRBV15 and TRBJ2-1; the D segment cannot be called with confidence. There are 12 amino acids in the CDR3, from cysteine to phenylalanine inclusive. Only CDR3 DNA remains: 36 bases, in frame from the first base. V and J are truncated by 4 bases and 4 bases respectively, leaving an intervening sequence of 5 bases. CDR1 LNHNV and CDR2 YYDKDF are derived from the germline V gene (reference sequence). Reference TRBV15 and TRBJ2-1 genes cover what lies past the CDR3, so the full variable domain is DAMVIQNPRYQVTQFGKPVTLSCSQTLNHNVMYWYQQKSSQAPKLLFHYYDKDFNNEADTPDNFQSRRPNTSFCFLDIRSPGLGDTAMYLCATSTSYNEQFFGPGTRLTVL.